Following are 13 T cell receptor beta chains from one sample sequenced in a study of T cell changes during pregnancy in multiple sclerosis. The method was immunoSEQ multiplex PCR; TCRdb's version includes in-frame clones alone and lacks a portion of them. The sample has roughly 36,000 clones; roughly 93% are singletons. The source was peripheral blood, collected in the second trimester of pregnancy. The receptor source for this set is a female donor in good health, enrolled as a control in a pregnancy study.

The chain is built from TRBV30 and TRBJ2-1; D perhaps matches TRBD2 (6 bases). V was shortened by 1 base and J by 4 bases, with 11 bases between the two germline ends. The CDR3 spans 14 residues. Germline assignment: CDR1 GTSNPN and CDR2 SVGIG (reference sequence). The CDR3 loop is CAWSGGSGYNEQFF. As DNA, the CDR3 is TGTGCCTGGAGTGGAGGTAGCGGATACAATGAGCAGTTCTTC.

The V gene is TRBV9, the J gene TRBJ2-3; 12 bases align to TRBD2. CDR1 SGDLS and CDR2 YYNGEE come from the germline V gene. The CDR3 runs to 15 residues. The ends lost 4 bases at V and 3 bases at J; junction bases unmatched: 3. CDR3 in DNA: TGTGCCAGCAGCCCGACTAGCGGGAGAACAGATACGCAGTATTTT. This gives the protein CASSPTSGRTDTQYF.

The rearrangement links TRBV28 to TRBJ2-1; 10 nucleotides agree with TRBD2. The length of the CDR3 is 17 residues. Germline V gene lookup returns CDR1 MDHEN and CDR2 SYDVKM. V dropped 6 bases and J dropped 8; count of bases not matched to a gene: 16. The DNA for the CDR3 is TGTGCCAGCAGCGCCTGGACAGCGGGAGGGCCTAGGGATGAGCAGTTCTTC. Translation: CASSAWTAGGPRDEQFF.

This chain uses TRBV2 with TRBJ2-1; D is uncertain. The CDR3 runs 12 residues. Germline V CDR1 and CDR2: SNHLY, FYNNEI. V lost 6 bases, J lost 8 bases, and 11 bases lay in between. CDR3 loop: CASRAVAHEQFF. In DNA, the CDR3 is TGTGCCAGCAGGGCGGTAGCCCATGAGCAGTTCTTC.

V gene TRBV28 combines with J gene TRBJ1-1; tentative D call: TRBD1 (6 bases). V lost 6 bases to trimming and J lost 11 bases, with 16 bases between them. Per the germline V gene, CDR1 is MDHEN and CDR2 is SYDVKM. This CDR3 contains 12 residues. The CDR3 sequence is CASSLTGSGAFF. CDR3 nucleotides: TGTGCCAGCAGCCTGACAGGATCCGGGGCTTTCTTT.

The CDR3 nucleotides read TGTGCCAGCAGCTTGGCCGTAGCTACTAACTATGGCTACACCTTC. Translation: CASSLAVATNYGYTF. The gene calls are TRBV5-6 and TRBJ1-2; D is unresolved. This CDR3 is 15 amino acids long. The germline CDR1 and CDR2 sequences are SGHDT and YYEEEE. V was shortened by 0 bases and J by 0 bases, with 9 bases between the two germline ends. Full variable domain (remainder filled in from reference TRBV5-6 and TRBJ1-2): DAGVTQSPTHLIKTRGQQVTLRCSPKSGHDTVSWYQQALGQGPQFIFQYYEEEERQRGNFPDRFSGHQFPNYSSELNVNALLLGDSALYLCASSLAVATNYGYTFGSGTRLTVV.

This chain links TRBV5-5 with TRBJ2-3, with a possible D match to TRBD1 (5 bases). CDR1 SGHKS and CDR2 YYEKEE come from the germline V gene (reference sequence). The CDR3 length is 14 residues. Between the trimmed V and J ends, which lost 0 bases and 1 base, there was a span of 6 bases. The CDR3 loop reads CASSLGRGTDTQYF. The CDR3 nucleotides are TGTGCCAGCAGCTTGGGCAGGGGCACAGATACGCAGTATTTT.

The rearrangement uses TRBV11-3 and TRBJ2-7; D possibly corresponds to TRBD1 (5 bases). This CDR3 is 15 amino acids long. Trimming shortened V by 0 bases and J by 5 bases, and 14 bases separated the two germline ends. CDR1 is SGHNT, CDR2 YENEEA, per germline. The CDR3, as DNA: TGTGCCAGCAGCTTAGACTCACAGGTCAGTCACGAGCAGTACTTC. Residues: CASSLDSQVSHEQYF.

The chain recombines TRBV9 with TRBJ1-3; tentative D call: TRBD1 (5 bases). Trimming left V 4 bases short and J 0 bases short, with 8 bases between. Germline-derived CDR1 and CDR2 are SGDLS and YYNGEE. The length of the CDR3 is 14 residues. The CDR3 spells CASSSDSSGNTIYF. For the CDR3, the DNA is TGTGCCAGCAGCTCAGACAGCTCTGGAAACACCATATATTTT.

This clone appeared once. The gene calls are TRBV5-6 and TRBJ2-5; no clear D. TRBJ2-7 explains the end of the DNA better; the J call may be wrong. Germline V gene data show CDR1 as SGHDT and CDR2 as YYEEEE. This CDR3 has 12 amino acids. The CDR3 nucleotides read TGTGCCAGCAGTTTGACCCGGTCCGAGCAGTACTTC. It encodes CASSLTRSEQYF.

This clone came up a few times. The chain carries TRBV19 and TRBJ2-1; TRBD2 matches 12 bases. Germline V gene sequence: CDR1 LNHDA, CDR2 SQIVND (reference sequence). The CDR3 is 15 amino acids. Trimming took 4 bases from V and 4 from J; bases not matched to a gene: 2. The CDR3 sequence is CASSTSGGDYNEQFF. The CDR3 nucleotides read TGTGCCAGTAGTACTAGCGGGGGGGATTACAATGAGCAGTTCTTC.

The rearrangement joins TRBV18 to TRBJ1-5; 7 bases agree with TRBD1. V lost 6 bases, J lost 7 bases, and 3 bases stayed unmatched. CDR3 size: 12 residues. Germline V CDR1 and CDR2: KGHSH, LQKENI. The DNA of the CDR3 is TGTGCCAGCTCCGGGGACAGACAGCCCCAGCATTTT. Protein product: CASSGDRQPQHF. The full variable domain, in which reference TRBV18 and TRBJ1-5 provide the parts outside the CDR3, is NAGVMQNPRHLVRRRGQEARLRCSPMKGHSHVYWYRQLPEEGLKFMVYLQKENIIDESGMPKERFSAEFPKEGPSILRIQQVVRGDSAAYFCASSGDRQPQHFGDGTRLSIL.

This clone has just one count. This chain joins TRBV4-3 and TRBJ2-3; 10 bases fit TRBD1. Germline-derived CDR1 and CDR2 are LGHNA and YSLEER. J lost 3 bases, V lost 0 bases, and 6 bases had no gene match. This CDR3 has 17 residues. The CDR3 here is CASSQEVPGQGTDTQYF. The DNA for the CDR3 is TGCGCCAGCAGCCAAGAGGTGCCGGGACAGGGGACAGATACGCAGTATTTT.